The T cell receptor (beta chain) described here comes from a study of T cell responses to AZD1222 COVID-19 vaccine. Using immunoSEQ multiplex PCR, the repertoire was profiled, and TCRdb retains in-frame clones only, with some absent. Among 150,000 to 200,000 clones listed, around 94% were seen once. Specimen: peripheral blood, collected on day 0 of AZD1222 vaccination. The receptor was isolated from an adult in good health.

The CDR3 spells CASSPNRGEAFF. CDR3 sequence (DNA): TGTGCCAGTAGTCCGAACAGGGGTGAAGCTTTCTTT. The J gene is TRBJ1-1, the V gene TRBV19, with 7 positions matching TRBD1. From germline, CDR1 is LNHDA and CDR2 SQIVND (reference sequence). The CDR3 consists of 12 residues. V dropped 5 bases and J dropped 7; count of bases not matched to a gene: 4.